The sequence of this TCR beta chain was determined in a study of Graves' ophthalmopathy and Graves' hyperthyroidism. Enrollment excluded any patients with other autoimmune diseases, uncontrolled infections, pregnancy or lactation. The germline V and J ends were trimmed by 7 bases and 11 bases, with 21 bases remaining between them. The CDR3 runs to 14 residues. Transcripts of RNA were the source for amplifying TCR beta CDR3 regions. First-round RT-PCR relied on HTBI primers, and a second-round multiplex PCR came next. TCRdb re-called the multiplex PCR reads with MiXCR, one entry per CDR3 protein. The sample records about 370,000 distinct CDR3 sequences, around 20% being singletons.

The sample taken for sequencing was peripheral blood. This chain connects TRBV12-3 or TRBV12-4 to TRBJ1-3, with D tentatively TRBD1 (5 bases). The clonotype comes from a woman aged 18-30 years with Graves' ophthalmopathy. The CDR3 sequence: CASNPTVRTPSIYF. The DNA of the CDR3 is TGTGCCAGCAATCCGACAGTGAGGACCCCCTCCATATATTTT.